What follows is one TCR beta chain and its context. Its antigen is unknown. PCR used 60 Vbeta primers and 13 Jbeta primers. Sequenced by immunoSEQ multiplex PCR; TCRdb stores in-frame clones only, minus some. Of more than 150,000 clones in the sample, roughly four fifths are singletons; the top ten hold 1.6%. Germline V CDR1 and CDR2: SEHNR, FQNEAQ (reference sequence). The CDR3 covers 18 residues. Unmatched junction bases numbered 20, after V lost 6 bases and J lost 5 bases. These data come from a study of cytomegalovirus exposure and HLA in healthy donors. Study-wide context: Roughly 80 million unique TCRs from HLA-typed donors made up an early data release.

Study-wide findings and caveats: Some V segments, TRBV6-2 and TRBV6-3 among them, were indistinguishable and were therefore excluded. Presence/absence analyses assumed roughly uniform sequencing depth across donors. Later analysis found that TCR beta chains associated with HLA were more clonally expanded than other, equally common chains.

V is TRBV7-9 and J is TRBJ2-7; 9 bases agree with TRBD2. The sample was PBMCs. The TCR was taken from a man in his fifties in good health and CMV-seronegative. CDR3 sequence reads: CASRTSDSGGPLRHEQYF. CDR3 sequence (DNA): TGTGCCAGCAGGACGTCAGACAGCGGGGGGCCCCTCCGCCACGAGCAGTACTTC.